By sample fraction, the clone carrying this TCR beta chain is medium-sized (0.01 to 0.1%). Antigen specificity is unknown. This entry belongs to a study of spatial heterogeneity in lung cancer. Study in general: There was a strong correlation between the counts of TCR transcripts measured in tumor regions and a T cell transcriptional module score that was calculated from matched bulk RNA-seq.

Study-level points and caveats: Tumoral mutation counts were tracked by counts of expanded intratumoral alpha and beta TCRs.

TCRdb ran MiXCR on the 5' RACE reads and lists one entry per CDR3 protein. The sample has 12,000 to 15,000 distinct CDR3 sequences, around 7.5% seen once. The CDR3 runs to 13 residues. The J segment lost 4 bases and the V segment lost 8 bases, leaving 7 bases of the junction unmatched. Germline V lookup: CDR1 SQVTM, CDR2 ANQGSEA. Time point indicated: sample taken at primary tumor resection. Samples came from roughly 75 TRACERx patients with untreated early-stage lung cancer. The sequence was obtained from a male donor with early-stage non-small cell lung cancer. This chain links TRBV29-1 with TRBJ2-3; 9 bases agree with TRBD2. The sequencing here drew on lung tumor tissue, taken at surgery. DNA of the CDR3: TGCAGCTCGAGGGCGGGAGGGCCAGATACGCAGTATTTT. It specifies CSSRAGGPDTQYF.